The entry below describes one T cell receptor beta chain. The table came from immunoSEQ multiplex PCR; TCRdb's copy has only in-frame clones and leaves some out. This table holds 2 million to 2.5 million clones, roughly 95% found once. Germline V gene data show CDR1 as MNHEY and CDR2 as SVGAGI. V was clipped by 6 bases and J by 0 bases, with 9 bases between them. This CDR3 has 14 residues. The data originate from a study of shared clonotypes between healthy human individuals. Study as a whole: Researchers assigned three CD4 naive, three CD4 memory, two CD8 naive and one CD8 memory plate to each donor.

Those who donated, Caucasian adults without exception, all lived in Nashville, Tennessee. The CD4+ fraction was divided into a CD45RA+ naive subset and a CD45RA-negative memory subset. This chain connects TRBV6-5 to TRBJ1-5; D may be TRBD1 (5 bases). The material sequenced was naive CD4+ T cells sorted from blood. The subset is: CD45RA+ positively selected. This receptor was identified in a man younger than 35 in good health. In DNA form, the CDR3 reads TGTGCCAGCAGCCCAGACAGTAGCAATCAGCCCCAGCATTTT. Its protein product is CASSPDSSNQPQHF.